The 6 T cell receptor beta chains below come from one sample, sequenced in a study of radiation and T cells in renal cell carcinoma. Some clones are missing from TCRdb's copy, which holds only in-frame ones; the method was immunoSEQ multiplex PCR. Among about 160,000 clones, 88% were seen once, and the ten largest hold around 4%. Time point: baseline pretreatment blood. As to treatment: 15 Gy SBRT to primary tumor, nephrectomy 4 weeks later. Sequenced here: blood, sampled from a patient whose treatment included radiotherapy and nephrectomy. The receptors were sampled from a woman in her 70s with renal cell carcinoma.

In its sample, this clone was seen once. J is TRBJ2-3 and V is TRBV5-4; 10 bases align to TRBD2. V gave up 4 bases and J gave up 2 bases; unmatched junction bases: 10. CDR3 size: 17 residues. The germline CDR1 and CDR2 sequences are SGHNT and YYREEE (reference sequence). CDR3 residues: CASSTALSGGNTDTQYF. The CDR3 DNA reads as TGTGCCAGCAGCACAGCCCTTAGCGGGGGGAACACAGATACGCAGTATTTT.

This clone appeared a single time. This CDR3 reads CASSLKGGGLQETQYF. The DNA of the CDR3 is TGTGCCAGCAGCCTAAAGGGTGGAGGCTTACAAGAGACCCAGTACTTC. The V call is TRBV7-3, the J call TRBJ2-5; perhaps TRBD2 as D (5 bases). V was shortened by 5 bases and J by 2 bases, with 18 bases between the two germline ends. Looked up from germline, CDR1 is SGHTA and CDR2 is FQGTGA. There are 16 residues in the CDR3.

The genes are TRBV19 and TRBJ2-5; the match to TRBD1 covers 9 bases. This CDR3 spans 12 amino acids. After removal of 5 bases from V and 11 bases from J, the junction contained 6 bases not matched to a gene. Per germline, CDR1 LNHDA and CDR2 SQIVND (reference sequence). The chain's CDR3 is CASSPTGGMQYF. The CDR3 DNA sequence: TGTGCCAGTAGTCCTACAGGGGGCATGCAGTACTTC. The whole variable domain, remainder taken from reference TRBV19 and TRBJ2-5, is DGGITQSPKYLFRKEGQNVTLSCEQNLNHDAMYWYRQDPGQGLRLIYYSQIVNDFQKGDIAEGYSVSREKKESFPLTVTSAQKNPTAFYLCASSPTGGMQYFGPGTRLLVL.

This chain links TRBV6-1 with TRBJ1-5; D is undetermined. This CDR3 spans 13 amino acids. With 2 bases removed from V and 6 bases from J, the gap between germline ends came to 8 bases. Germline lookup yields CDR1 MNHNS and CDR2 SASEGT. CDR3 residues: CASSERDAQPQHF. Written as DNA, the CDR3 is TGTGCCAGCAGTGAACGGGATGCTCAGCCCCAGCATTTT.

V gene TRBV27 combines with J gene TRBJ1-1, with 9 bases lining up with TRBD1. Losses at the gene ends were 5 bases for V and 8 bases for J; bases not matched to a gene: 6. CDR1 MNHEY and CDR2 SMNVEV come from the germline V gene (reference sequence). CDR3 size: 13 residues. The CDR3 DNA follows: TGTGCCAGCAGTACAGGGGGCGCCGGGGAAGCTTTCTTT. Protein: CASSTGGAGEAFF.

The rearrangement uses TRBV4-2 and TRBJ1-2; 7 nucleotides match TRBD1. CDR1 and CDR2 from the germline V gene are LGHNA and YNFKEQ. V shed 6 bases, J shed 0 bases, and the junction held 13 bases outside the gene matches. This CDR3 is 17 amino acids long. The CDR3 bases are TGTGCCAGCAGGGACCCCACCGGGACAGCCTCTAACTATGGCTACACCTTC. Amino acids: CASRDPTGTASNYGYTF.